The entry that follows covers one TCR beta chain sequence. These data originate in a study of blood T cell repertoires in COVID-19. On the study more broadly: Whether acute or convalescent, the COVID-19 samples came from the United States, Italy and Spain. The analysed material was cDNA or gDNA that came from T cells, B-cell-depleted T cells, or PBMCs.

Methods used by the authors: Amplification of reference gene primers provided the estimated nucleated cell counts. This table comes from immunoSEQ multiplex PCR, and its TCRdb copy is limited to in-frame clones, with some not included. The V and J calls and clone size were taken over from that table, and D and trimming were inferred from the DNA. The data hold 55,000 to 85,000 clones, with approximately 90% observed a single time. The CDR3 runs 15 residues. The V segment lost 4 bases and the J segment 5 bases; nucleotides outside the gene matches: 5. Per germline, CDR1 LNHDA and CDR2 SQIVND (reference sequence).

The receptor's source is a woman aged 18-35 years with acute or convalescent COVID-19. This chain links TRBV19 with TRBJ2-1, with 10 nucleotides matching TRBD2. Sequences were obtained from peripheral blood. CDR3 region: CASSTSSGGNNEQFF. CDR3 DNA sequence: TGTGCCAGTAGTACTTCTAGCGGGGGCAACAATGAGCAGTTCTTC.